This TCR beta chain was identified in a study of T cells in localized non-small cell lung cancer. Study-level results: Uninvolved adjacent lung, not tumor, had the highest T cell clonality. Heterogeneity remains possible because sequencing was limited to only one tumor region. For the top 100 tumor clones, a median about 50 also appeared in adjacent lung.

In the case of this clone: The antigen is unknown.

Clones were read by immunoSEQ multiplex PCR, and TCRdb kept only the in-frame ones, dropping some. The sample has 30,000 to 35,000 clones; over 80% are singletons. Germline V gene lookup returns CDR1 MNHEY and CDR2 SVGAGI. J was trimmed by 3 bases and V by 5 bases; bases with no gene match: 7. The CDR3 has 15 residues. The rearrangement links TRBV6-5 to TRBJ2-3; 8 bases match TRBD1. The sequencing here drew on peripheral blood, taken before any cancer treatment. This TCR derives from a female donor older than 55 with stage I lung adenocarcinoma. CDR3 coding DNA: TGTGCCAGCAGTAAATCGGGACAGGCAACAGATACGCAGTATTTT. It codes for CASSKSGQATDTQYF.